This T cell receptor (beta chain) was recovered during a study of T cells in Graves' hyperthyroidism and ophthalmopathy (dated by TCRdb to 2018 to 2020). Looking at the study overall: Peripheral blood samples were taken at initial diagnosis, before any treatment was given. To identify TCR V-J signatures that set the groups apart, the researchers used a discovery cohort of about a hundred patients, made up of approximately 43 with Graves' ophthalmopathy and approximately 57 with stable Graves' hyperthyroidism. Prospective prediction of ophthalmopathy was tested in an independent validation cohort of 18 to 20 hyperthyroidism patients and some 17 patients who later progressed to ophthalmopathy. The roughly 94 discovery patients were randomly split 7:3 into training and test sets. Thyroid tissue and blood T-cell repertoires from six Graves' hyperthyroidism patients were also compared in the study. After blood sampling, hyperthyroidism patients were treated with methimazole at a starting dose of 30 mg daily, and ophthalmopathy patients were treated with high-dose intravenous methylprednisolone. TCR Vbeta CDR3 sequencing of around 130 peripheral blood samples (43 ophthalmopathy, roughly 72 hyperthyroidism and roughly 17 progressor patients) is reported in the paper. Overall results and qualifications from the work: Sample size was not statistically predetermined, and blinding of investigators to group allocation was not performed. Most expanded thyroid clonotypes (frequency above 0.001) were also detected in blood, suggesting blood repertoires may reflect thyroid immune responses. In validation, the model predicted progression to ophthalmopathy a median of roughly six months before onset, with roughly 70% sensitivity and 72.22% specificity. In cross-validation, a model built on a 13 V-J signature told ophthalmopathy apart from stable hyperthyroidism with about 90% sensitivity and approximately 81% specificity, and in testing the same model reached 80%/75%.

At least ten counts were recorded for this clonotype. Its recognized antigen is unknown. Base-call qualities are not available, and no considerably larger clone is one nucleotide away. Amplification of TCR beta CDR3 regions was carried out from RNA transcripts. A first-round RT-PCR of the TCR CDR3 used the HTBI primer set with the Qiagen OneStep RT-PCR kit. A second multiplex PCR round built the libraries, followed by size selection and purification. Libraries were sequenced paired-end with 100 bp reads on an Illumina HiSeq2000. Turning to the authors' computational methods: Raw data were processed with SOAPnuke, discarding reads with adapters, uncalled bases, mean Phred below 15, or no exact constant-primer or identifier match. High-quality paired reads were merged using COPE v1.2.5, and each unique nucleotide sequence was defined as a clonotype. MiTCR v1.1 was used to align the clonotypes against IMGT TRBV, TRBD and TRBJ reference segments. The analysis included only V-J combinations with a frequency above 0.0001, which together covered 99% to 99.2% of the repertoires. A TCS score was defined as the ratio of F50 (clonal expansion) to E x V (chaos), with BLOSUM62-based TCRdist applied between CDR3 peptides within each V-J. Welch's t-statistics and random forest reduced fewer than 550 V-J features to 13, which were used in a naive Bayes classifier (R e1071). TCRdb trimmed public reads at Q25 via fastp, called clones via MiXCR and kept in-frame beta chains. Rows are combined by CDR3 protein, so each entry shows the most common genes and DNA. What appears here as the V and J calls and clone size reflects TCRdb's work, not the paper's. The sample contains 300,000 to 500,000 distinct CDR3 sequences, over 13% of them found a single time. 25% to 30% of the sample rests with the top ten.

The CDR3 spans 13 residues, from the cysteine through the phenylalanine. Of the read, only the CDR3 DNA is kept; its 39 bases are in frame from base 1. V sheds 5 bases and J sheds 7 bases, leaving 12 bases between their ends. CDR1 is given as SGHVS and CDR2 as FQNEAQ, both from the germline V gene. In the ophthalmopathy patients, disease was moderately to severely active, with a Clinical Activity Score of 3 or more, a NOSPECS grade of 4 or more, and a duration of less than 3 months. The study excluded patients with uncontrolled infections, other autoimmune diseases, pregnancy or lactation. Diagnoses relied on clinical symptoms, serum thyroxine and TRAb, thyroid ultrasound and orbital computed tomography. PBMCs were isolated from 10 ml of fresh peripheral blood by Ficoll-Paque density gradient centrifugation. Total RNA was extracted using Trizol reagent, and RNA quality was assessed on an Agilent 2100 Bioanalyzer.

The receptor comes from a man aged 50 or older with Graves' ophthalmopathy. The sequence links TRBV7-8 to TRBJ2-1; the D segment cannot be called with confidence. The sample taken for sequencing was blood. The CDR3 in this case is CASSTGPTNEQFF. The nucleotide sequence is given as TGTGCCAGCAGCACCGGACCGACTAATGAGCAGTTCTTC.